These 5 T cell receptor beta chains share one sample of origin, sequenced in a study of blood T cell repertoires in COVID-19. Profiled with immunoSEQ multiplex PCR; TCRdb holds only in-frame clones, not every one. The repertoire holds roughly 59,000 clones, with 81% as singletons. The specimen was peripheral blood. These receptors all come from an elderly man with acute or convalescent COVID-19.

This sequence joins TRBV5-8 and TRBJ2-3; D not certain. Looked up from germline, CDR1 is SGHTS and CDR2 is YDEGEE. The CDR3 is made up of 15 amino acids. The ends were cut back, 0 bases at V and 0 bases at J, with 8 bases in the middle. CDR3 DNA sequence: TGTGCCAGCAGCTTGGCCGTAGCAAGCACAGATACGCAGTATTTT. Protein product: CASSLAVASTDTQYF. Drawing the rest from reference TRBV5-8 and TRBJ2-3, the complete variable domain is EAGVTQSPTHLIKTRGQQATLRCSPISGHTSVYWYQQALGLGLQFLLWYDEGEERNRGNFPPRFSGRQFPNYSSELNVNALELEDSALYLCASSLAVASTDTQYFGPGTRLTVL.

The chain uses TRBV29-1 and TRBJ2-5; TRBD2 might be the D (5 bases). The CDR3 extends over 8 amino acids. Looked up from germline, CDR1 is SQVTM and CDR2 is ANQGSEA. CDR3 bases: TGCACTGAGGGGACCCAGTACTTC. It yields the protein CTEGTQYF.

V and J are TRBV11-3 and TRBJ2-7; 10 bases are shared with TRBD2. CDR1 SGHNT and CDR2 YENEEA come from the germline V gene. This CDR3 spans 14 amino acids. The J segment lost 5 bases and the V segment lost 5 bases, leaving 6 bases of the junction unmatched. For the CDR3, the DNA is TGTGCCAGCAGCCTAGCGGGAGCTTTGAACGAGCAGTACTTC. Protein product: CASSLAGALNEQYF.

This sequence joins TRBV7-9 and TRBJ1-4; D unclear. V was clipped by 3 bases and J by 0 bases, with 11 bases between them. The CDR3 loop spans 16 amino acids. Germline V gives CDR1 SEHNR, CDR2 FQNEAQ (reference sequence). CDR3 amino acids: CASSFSGSTTNEKLFF. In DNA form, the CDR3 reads TGTGCCAGCAGCTTTAGCGGGTCCACAACTAATGAAAAACTGTTTTTT.

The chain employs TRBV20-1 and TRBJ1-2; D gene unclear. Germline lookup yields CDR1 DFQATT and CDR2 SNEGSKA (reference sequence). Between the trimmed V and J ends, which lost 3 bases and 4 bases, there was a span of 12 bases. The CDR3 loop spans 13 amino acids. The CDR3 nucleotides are TGCAGTGCTAGTTTGGGCAGTCCCTATGGCTACACCTTC. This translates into CSASLGSPYGYTF.